The 24 T cell receptor beta chains below come from one sample, sequenced in a study of post-analysis software for immune sequencing data. Tagging with unique molecular identifiers was a feature of the TCR beta cDNA libraries. TCRdb reanalysed the PCR reads using MiXCR and keeps one entry per CDR3 protein. Of hundreds of thousands of distinct CDR3 sequences in the sample, 45% were seen once. General study points: The five TRBV segments detected at higher frequency in patients than in controls included TRBV5-6, TRBV5-1 and TRBV20-1.

Their antigens are not known. Sequencing was carried out using blood. Source of these receptors: a girl aged 5 to 17 with multiple sclerosis.

This clonotype has just a few counts. The V and J genes are TRBV7-2 and TRBJ2-7; 7 nucleotides line up with TRBD1. This CDR3 comprises 15 residues. V was pared by 0 bases and J by 4 bases, with 6 bases of the junction left unmatched. CDR1 is SGHTA and CDR2 is FQGNSA in the germline V gene. Here the CDR3 reads CASSLAPDREYEQYF. Here the CDR3 DNA reads TGTGCCAGCAGCTTAGCCCCCGACAGGGAGTACGAGCAGTACTTC.

This chain links TRBV7-2 with TRBJ2-7; 9 bases are a match to TRBD1. CDR1 and CDR2 (germline): SGHTA, FQGNSA. CDR3 size: 15 residues. Trimming removed 2 bases from V and 3 bases from J; junction bases left unmatched: 5. The CDR3: CASSLWAGQGYEQYF. Here the CDR3 DNA reads TGTGCCAGCAGCTTATGGGCGGGACAGGGCTACGAGCAGTACTTC.

The table lists this clonotype with a few counts. The V call is TRBV14, the J call TRBJ2-3; perhaps TRBD1 as D (6 bases). Trimming stripped 0 bases from V and 4 bases from J, with 11 bases between. This CDR3 is built from 15 residues. In germline, CDR1 is SGHDN, CDR2 FVKESK. The CDR3 loop is CASSQEEDSSDTQYF. The DNA for the CDR3 is TGTGCCAGCAGCCAAGAAGAGGACAGCTCAGATACGCAGTATTTT. Using reference TRBV14 and TRBJ2-3 for the parts outside the CDR3, the full variable domain is EAGVTQFPSHSVIEKGQTVTLRCDPISGHDNLYWYRRVMGKEIKFLLHFVKESKQDESGMPNNRFLAERTGGTYSTLKVQPAELEDSGVYFCASSQEEDSSDTQYFGPGTRLTVL.

This clonotype was seen more than once but under ten times. This chain links TRBV6-6 with TRBJ2-3; 7 bases line up with TRBD2. Germline CDR1 is MNHNY and CDR2 is SVGAGI (reference sequence). V lost 5 bases and J lost 0; bases outside the gene matches: 11. The CDR3 has 17 residues. CDR3 sequence reads: CASSRRASGISTDTQYF. DNA for the CDR3: TGTGCCAGCAGTCGACGGGCTAGCGGTATTAGCACAGATACGCAGTATTTT.

The J gene is TRBJ2-1, the V gene TRBV5-1, with no clear D. CDR3 length equals 16 residues. Germline V gene sequence: CDR1 SGHRS, CDR2 YFSETQ. V was cut by 4 bases and J by 6 bases, with 20 bases left in between. Here the CDR3 reads CASSRLQEEALNEQFF. As DNA, the CDR3 is TGCGCCAGCAGCCGCCTCCAGGAAGAGGCCCTCAATGAGCAGTTCTTC.

The chain has TRBV20-1 and TRBJ2-1; TRBD2 might be the D (6 bases). The CDR3 has 17 amino acids. Germline CDR1 and CDR2: DFQATT and SNEGSKA (reference sequence). Deletions cut 0 bases from V and 0 bases from J, with 15 bases between. The CDR3 spells CSARDVAGPSSYNEQFF. As DNA, the CDR3 is TGCAGTGCTAGAGATGTGGCGGGACCTAGCTCCTACAATGAGCAGTTCTTC.

This rearrangement joins TRBV5-1 to TRBJ1-1, with D maybe TRBD1 (5 bases). The CDR3 is 15 residues long. The V gene's germline CDR1 is SGHRS and CDR2 YFSETQ. V was clipped by 0 bases and J by 4 bases, with 13 bases between them. The CDR3 sequence is CASSLAGGRGTEAFF. As DNA, the CDR3 is TGCGCCAGCAGCTTGGCGGGGGGAAGAGGCACTGAAGCTTTCTTT. The full variable domain, completed using reference TRBV5-1 and TRBJ1-1, is KAGVTQTPRYLIKTRGQQVTLSCSPISGHRSVSWYQQTPGQGLQFLFEYFSETQRNKGNFPGRFSGRQFSNSRSEMNVSTLELGDSALYLCASSLAGGRGTEAFFGQGTRLTVV.

The chain combines TRBV6-5 with TRBJ2-1; 9 nucleotides line up with TRBD2. J lost 13 bases, V lost 5 bases, and 12 bases had no gene match. The CDR3 is made up of 14 amino acids. Germline V gives CDR1 MNHEY, CDR2 SVGAGI. The CDR3 here is CASSKAGTSRFQFF. Here the CDR3 DNA reads TGTGCCAGCAGTAAAGCCGGGACTAGCCGTTTTCAGTTCTTC.

This CDR3 is CSATSGRISTDTQYF. DNA of the CDR3: TGCAGTGCTACTAGCGGGAGGATCAGCACAGATACGCAGTATTTT. V and J are TRBV20-1 and TRBJ2-3, with 11 bases lining up with TRBD2. J was trimmed by 0 bases and V by 4 bases; bases with no gene match: 3. Germline V gives CDR1 DFQATT, CDR2 SNEGSKA (reference sequence). The CDR3 extends over 15 amino acids.

The CDR3 bases are TGTGCCAGCATTAGACTTCTTGCGGGGAACACTGAAGCTTTCTTT. Translating it yields CASIRLLAGNTEAFF. The rearrangement uses TRBV6-1 and TRBJ1-1, with D uncertain. The V end lost 7 bases, the J end lost 1 base, and 16 bases lay between the germline ends. Germline-derived CDR1 and CDR2 are MNHNS and SASEGT. This CDR3 region has 15 residues.

Only a few counts were recorded for this clonotype. The chain uses TRBV10-3 and TRBJ1-1; D gene uncertain. V was pared by 10 bases and J by 1 base, with 16 bases between. In germline, CDR1 is ENHRY, CDR2 SYGVKD. The CDR3 runs 14 residues. The CDR3 reads CATKLPTTNTEAFF. The CDR3 region has the DNA TGTGCCACGAAATTACCAACGACGAACACTGAAGCTTTCTTT.

The chain couples TRBV7-2 to TRBJ1-5; D is unclear. The CDR3 covers 13 residues. Germline-derived CDR1 and CDR2 are SGHTA and FQGNSA. Trimming took off 3 bases at V and 6 bases at J, with 9 bases between the two ends. This chain's CDR3 is CASSLQAGQPQHF. The CDR3 region has the DNA TGTGCCAGCAGCTTGCAGGCCGGTCAGCCCCAGCATTTT.

This chain uses TRBV5-1 with TRBJ1-1; D unclear. This CDR3 spans 17 amino acids. Germline values: CDR1 SGHRS, CDR2 YFSETQ. Trimming removed 0 bases from V and 0 bases from J, with 15 bases in between. The CDR3 loop is CASSLGPWEALNTEAFF. The CDR3 DNA is TGCGCCAGCAGCTTGGGCCCCTGGGAGGCCCTGAACACTGAAGCTTTCTTT.

V and J are TRBV3-1 and TRBJ1-1; 8 bases align to TRBD1. Germline V gene lookup returns CDR1 LGHDT and CDR2 YNNKEL (reference sequence). The ends lost 5 bases at V and 4 bases at J; junction bases unmatched: 9. CDR3 length: 15 residues. The CDR3 region has the DNA TGTGCCAGCAGCACCCGGACAGGGAGGAGCACTGAAGCTTTCTTT. Its protein product is CASSTRTGRSTEAFF.

This clonotype came up a few times. The CDR3 DNA sequence: TGCAGCACAATGACTCTGAATAACTACAATGAGCAGTTCTTC. This gives the protein CSTMTLNNYNEQFF. The V gene is TRBV29-1, the J gene TRBJ2-1; D gene ambiguous. Trimming left V 8 bases short and J 3 bases short, with 17 bases between. CDR3 length: 14 residues. The germline V gene encodes CDR1 SQVTM and CDR2 ANQGSEA.

V usage is TRBV5-1 and J usage is TRBJ2-4, with 7 bases matching TRBD1. Germline CDR1 is SGHRS and CDR2 is YFSETQ. With V trimmed by 0 bases and J by 8 bases, 14 bases remained unmatched. This CDR3 is built from 17 residues. The CDR3 loop is CASSLVGQAAGGDIQYF. In DNA form, the CDR3 reads TGCGCCAGCAGCTTGGTCGGACAGGCGGCTGGAGGAGACATTCAGTACTTC.

This clonotype was detected a few times. The chain's CDR3 is CASSLMGANYGYTF. In nucleotides, the CDR3 is TGTGCCAGCAGTTTAATGGGGGCTAACTATGGCTACACCTTC. This rearrangement joins TRBV12-3 or TRBV12-4 to TRBJ1-2; D possibly corresponds to TRBD1 (5 bases). This CDR3 contains 14 residues. With 2 bases removed from V and 0 bases from J, the gap between germline ends came to 7 bases.

J is TRBJ1-2 and V is TRBV28; no clear D gene. The CDR3 has 11 residues. Germline V gene data show CDR1 as MDHEN and CDR2 as SYDVKM. The V gene lost 3 bases and the J gene lost 4 bases, with 3 bases spanning the gap. The CDR3 sequence is CASSFIYGYTF. The CDR3 DNA is TGTGCCAGCAGTTTCATCTATGGCTACACCTTC.

This chain connects TRBV20-1 to TRBJ2-2, with 8 bases identical to TRBD1. The CDR3 runs 15 residues. J gave up 3 bases and V 3 bases, and 6 bases lay outside the gene matches. CDR1 and CDR2 from the germline V gene are DFQATT and SNEGSKA (reference sequence). The CDR3 loop is CSASRGRLDTGELFF. CDR3 coding DNA: TGCAGTGCTAGCAGGGGGCGCCTAGACACCGGGGAGCTGTTTTTT.

This clonotype has a handful of counts. The chain is built from TRBV28 and TRBJ2-7; D may be TRBD2 (6 bases). Germline loops: CDR1 MDHEN, CDR2 SYDVKM. V was shortened by 2 bases and J by 0 bases, with 11 bases between the two germline ends. The CDR3 runs to 15 residues. CDR3 DNA: TGTGCCAGCAGTTTAATGCGGGACGTCTCCTACGAGCAGTACTTC. It encodes CASSLMRDVSYEQYF.

The chain uses TRBV28 and TRBJ2-1; maybe TRBD2 (5 bases). This CDR3 has 16 residues. Trimming stripped 6 bases from V and 0 bases from J, with 15 bases between. Germline V CDR1 and CDR2: MDHEN, SYDVKM. The CDR3 region is CASSSLPGTSYNEQFF. DNA for the CDR3: TGTGCCAGCAGCTCCCTTCCGGGAACCTCCTACAATGAGCAGTTCTTC.

The rearrangement joins TRBV3-1 to TRBJ2-7; 9 bases align to TRBD1. This CDR3 has 14 amino acids. Per germline, CDR1 LGHDT and CDR2 YNNKEL (reference sequence). V was pared by 5 bases and J by 5 bases, with 7 bases of the junction left unmatched. CDR3 residues: CASSIPGQGNEQYF. In DNA form, the CDR3 reads TGTGCCAGCAGCATACCGGGACAGGGAAACGAGCAGTACTTC.

The chain carries TRBV28 and TRBJ1-2; D ambiguous. The CDR3 loop spans 10 amino acids. V was shortened by 6 bases and J by 8 bases, with 7 bases between the two germline ends. Germline V gene data show CDR1 as MDHEN and CDR2 as SYDVKM. The DNA of the CDR3 is TGTGCCAGCAGCCGGGGAGGCTACACCTTC. It encodes CASSRGGYTF.

CDR3 coding DNA: TGCAGCGTTGGACAGGACTCCCCCTACGAGCAGTACTTC. Translating gives CSVGQDSPYEQYF. J is TRBJ2-4 and V is TRBV29-1; TRBD1 is a possible D gene (6 bases). The end of the DNA aligns better with TRBJ2-7, so the J call may be wrong. CDR1 and CDR2 (germline): SQVTM, ANQGSEA. The CDR3 is 13 amino acids.